This T cell receptor beta chain was identified in a study of technical replicates of blood from several donors. This clone was seen more than once but under ten times. This table comes from immunoSEQ multiplex PCR, and its TCRdb copy is limited to in-frame clones, with some not included. The table includes tens of thousands of clones, 75% to 90% detected once. Germline CDR1 SEHNR, CDR2 FQNEAQ (reference sequence). CDR3 length: 16 residues. V lost 1 base, J lost 2 bases, and 5 bases stayed unmatched. The receptor was derived from a human donor in good health. Some clones in this sample may be carry-over from other donors' samples. J is TRBJ2-7 and V is TRBV7-9; 10 bases fit TRBD1. Specimen: PBMCs. Here the CDR3 reads CASSLVLTGGTYEQYF. Here the CDR3 DNA reads TGTGCCAGCAGCTTAGTTTTGACAGGGGGCACCTACGAGCAGTACTTC.